The 12 T cell receptor beta chains in this list originate from one sample, sequenced in a study of blood T cell repertoires in COVID-19. The data were produced by immunoSEQ multiplex PCR, yet TCRdb's version contains in-frame clones alone and is incomplete. The data show about 180,000 clones, about 85% seen once. The specimen was peripheral blood. These receptors were obtained from a man older than 75 with COVID-19, enrolled during active disease.

J is TRBJ1-5 and V is TRBV18; possibly TRBD1 for D (5 bases). Germline CDR1 is KGHSH and CDR2 is LQKENI. V gave up 6 bases and J gave up 5 bases, with 17 bases separating them. The CDR3 covers 15 residues. CDR3 region: CASSLLGGIYQPQHF. In DNA, the CDR3 is TGTGCCAGCTCCCTGTTGGGGGGTATCTATCAGCCCCAGCATTTT.

V and J are TRBV19 and TRBJ2-2, with a tentative D call TRBD1 (5 bases). Germline CDR1 is LNHDA and CDR2 is SQIVND (reference sequence). The CDR3 is made up of 16 amino acids. V dropped 6 bases and J dropped 5 bases, with 19 bases sitting between them. Here the CDR3 reads CASSKRGRVGTGELFF. CDR3 DNA: TGTGCCAGTAGCAAAAGGGGCAGAGTCGGAACCGGGGAGCTGTTTTTT.

J is TRBJ2-1 and V is TRBV2; 13 nucleotides align to TRBD2. Germline assignment: CDR1 SNHLY and CDR2 FYNNEI. The ends lost 7 bases at V and 9 bases at J; junction bases unmatched: 9. CDR3 length equals 15 residues. CDR3 sequence reads: CASTKLAGGHVEQFF. In nucleotides, the CDR3 is TGTGCCAGCACCAAACTAGCGGGGGGGCATGTTGAGCAGTTCTTC. Together with reference TRBV2 and TRBJ2-1, the CDR3 gives the full variable domain: EPEVTQTPSHQVTQMGQEVILRCVPISNHLYFYWYRQILGQKVEFLVSFYNNEISEKSEIFDDQFSVERPDGSNFTLKIRSTKLEDSAMYFCASTKLAGGHVEQFFGPGTRLTVL.

The rearrangement joins TRBV9 to TRBJ2-1, with a weak D call TRBD1 (6 bases). The germline V gene has CDR1 SGDLS and CDR2 YYNGEE. The V gene lost 4 bases and the J gene lost 2 bases, with 16 bases spanning the gap. CDR3 length: 16 residues. The CDR3 sequence: CASSMPGTNTYNEQFF. The CDR3 coding sequence is TGTGCCAGCAGCATGCCCGGGACAAACACCTACAATGAGCAGTTCTTC.

CDR3 sequence (DNA): TGTGCCATCAGTGAGTCTCCCGCGGGGCCCCAGCATTTT. It translates to CAISESPAGPQHF. This chain links TRBV10-3 with TRBJ1-5; D is uncertain. CDR1 ENHRY and CDR2 SYGVKD come from the germline V gene. Trimming took 0 bases from V and 9 from J, leaving 9 bases between them. The CDR3 runs 13 residues.

The chain uses TRBV2 and TRBJ1-5; D gene unclear. This CDR3 is 15 amino acids long. The germline V gene has CDR1 SNHLY and CDR2 FYNNEI. Trimming removed 2 bases from V and 0 bases from J, with 8 bases in between. CDR3 nucleotides: TGTGCCAGCAGTGAACCCGTTTATAGCAATCAGCCCCAGCATTTT. It codes for CASSEPVYSNQPQHF.

The gene calls are TRBV18 and TRBJ1-2, with D perhaps TRBD1 (6 bases). Germline V lookup: CDR1 KGHSH, CDR2 LQKENI. This CDR3 has 15 amino acids. V was pared by 0 bases and J by 4 bases, with 12 bases between. CDR3 residues: CASSPPAGVGYGYTF. CDR3 sequence (DNA): TGTGCCAGCTCACCACCGGCAGGGGTAGGCTATGGCTACACCTTC.

The chain carries TRBV9 and TRBJ1-1; 7 nucleotides line up with TRBD1. Germline CDR1 and CDR2: SGDLS and YYNGEE. Germline trimming cut 4 bases from V and 0 bases from J; bases unmatched to any gene: 9. The CDR3 is made up of 16 amino acids. The CDR3 coding sequence is TGTGCCAGCAGCCACCAACAGGGGAGCCTGAACACTGAAGCTTTCTTT. As protein: CASSHQQGSLNTEAFF.

The chain carries TRBV9 and TRBJ2-3; D gene uncertain. Germline V lookup: CDR1 SGDLS, CDR2 YYNGEE. This CDR3 comprises 14 residues. The V and J ends lost 1 base and 2 bases respectively, with 8 bases between them. CDR3 amino acids: CASSVSGFTDTQYF. In nucleotides, the CDR3 is TGTGCCAGCAGCGTATCGGGTTTCACAGATACGCAGTATTTT.

The chain recombines TRBV10-3 with TRBJ2-1, with 13 bases identical to TRBD2. Germline V gives CDR1 ENHRY, CDR2 SYGVKD. This CDR3 has 15 amino acids. Trimming at V came to 3 bases and at J to 5 bases, leaving 1 base not matched to a gene. In DNA form, the CDR3 reads TGTGCCATCAGTGAAGGGACTAGCGGGAACAATGAGCAGTTCTTC. Protein sequence: CAISEGTSGNNEQFF.

CDR3 nucleotides: TGTGCCAGCAGTTTGACAGCCAGTCAGCCCCAGCATTTT. Translating gives CASSLTASQPQHF. The chain combines TRBV28 with TRBJ1-5; D possibly corresponds to TRBD1 (5 bases). The CDR3 sequence is 13 residues long. Germline CDR1 and CDR2: MDHEN and SYDVKM. The germline V and J ends were trimmed by 3 bases and 6 bases, with 9 bases remaining between them.

The CDR3, as DNA: TGTGCCAGCACTACTGGTCCAGGGGGCTACAATGAGCAGTTCTTC. It translates to CASTTGPGGYNEQFF. The chain is built from TRBV11-1 and TRBJ2-1, with 7 positions matching TRBD1. The CDR3 sequence is 15 residues long. V dropped 7 bases and J dropped 3; count of bases not matched to a gene: 9. Germline-derived CDR1 and CDR2 are SGHAT and FQDESV (reference sequence).